The clone carrying this TCR beta chain was recorded at least ten times. The antigen is not known. Every patient had bone marrow sampled while the disease was active. This entry belongs to a study of read filtering for tumor transcriptome and immune sequencing. Study as a whole: Mean patient age was roughly 70 years, range about 47 to 85; around 17 male, some 15 female.

Study-level points and caveats: This fraction held mixed bone marrow immune cells after CD138-negative sorting.

The library was built from 400 to 500 ng RNA with molecular barcoded adaptors for alpha/delta and beta/gamma chains. MiXCR, applied by TCRdb to the reads, yields one record per CDR3 protein. The sample contains about 130,000 distinct CDR3 sequences, about 13% of which appear only once. Germline CDR1 is MNHNS and CDR2 is SASEGT. The V segment lost 1 base and the J segment 0 bases; nucleotides outside the gene matches: 3. CDR3 size: 17 residues. Sequencing was done on a sample of a population of CD138-negative cells sorted from bone marrow. The genes are TRBV6-1 and TRBJ2-3; the match to TRBD2 covers 11 bases. The sequence came from a donor aged 40 or over with multiple myeloma. The DNA for the CDR3 is TGTGCCAGCAGTGAAGGGACTAGCGGGCCGAGCACAGATACGCAGTATTTT. Its translation: CASSEGTSGPSTDTQYF.